These 3 T cell receptor beta chains share one sample of origin, sequenced in a study of post-analysis software for immune sequencing data (dated by TCRdb to between 2015 and 2017). These receptors have no identified antigens. To prepare the library, PCR was applied. TCRdb names Illumina HiSeq 2500 as the instrument used. To reduce PCR and sequencing biases, unique molecular identifiers were built into the TCR beta cDNA libraries. TCRdb itself trimmed the public reads at Q25 with fastp, ran MiXCR and retained productive beta chains. Every distinct CDR3 protein forms one entry, paired with its most common genes and DNA. A total of a few hundred thousand distinct CDR3 sequences appear in this sample, less than 40% of them only once. In total, the top ten clones hold 13% of the sample. What the study reported, not specific to this receptor: Several TRBV segments, including TRBV5-6, TRBV5-1 and TRBV20-1, were significantly more frequent in patients than controls.

The sample consisted of blood. All receptors come from a girl under 18 with multiple sclerosis.

This clonotype occurred a few times. CDR3 residues: CASSLTSGSGYEQFF. The CDR3 nucleotides read TGCGCCAGCAGCTTGACTAGCGGGAGTGGGTATGAGCAGTTCTTC. This chain connects TRBV5-1 to TRBJ2-1, with 11 positions matching TRBD2. This CDR3 has 15 residues. Germline trimming cut 1 base from V and 8 bases from J; bases unmatched to any gene: 5. Germline V gives CDR1 SGHRS, CDR2 YFSETQ. The full variable domain, its missing parts supplied by reference TRBV5-1 and TRBJ2-1, is KAGVTQTPRYLIKTRGQQVTLSCSPISGHRSVSWYQQTPGQGLQFLFEYFSETQRNKGNFPGRFSGRQFSNSRSEMNVSTLELGDSALYLCASSLTSGSGYEQFFGPGTRLTVL.

In its sample, this clonotype was seen a few times. The chain couples TRBV6-1 to TRBJ2-5, with D possibly being TRBD1 (6 bases). The CDR3 sequence is 13 residues long. V shed 6 bases and J shed 5 bases, with 13 bases lying between them. Germline assignment: CDR1 MNHNS and CDR2 SASEGT. CDR3 protein: CASRGHPGETQYF. DNA for the CDR3: TGTGCCAGCAGGGGACACCCGGGGGAGACCCAGTACTTC.

This clonotype was observed a handful of times. This chain links TRBV7-2 with TRBJ1-6; maybe TRBD1 (5 bases). CDR1 and CDR2 (germline): SGHTA, FQGNSA. V dropped 3 bases and J dropped 7 bases, with 10 bases sitting between them. This CDR3 spans 14 amino acids. CDR3 nucleotides: TGTGCCAGCAGCTTGGAGACAGCCAATTCACCCCTCCACTTT. Its protein is CASSLETANSPLHF.